This T cell receptor (beta chain) came from a study of T cells in Graves' hyperthyroidism and ophthalmopathy. Findings and limits, study-wide: A model of 13 V-J pairs discriminated ophthalmopathy from stable hyperthyroidism.

Losses at the gene ends were 8 bases for V and 5 bases for J; bases not matched to a gene: 8. The V gene's germline CDR1 is LNHNV and CDR2 YYDKDF (reference sequence). This CDR3 contains 14 residues. The hyperthyroidism patients had all been newly diagnosed, and their disease duration was under 2 months. Their ages ranged from 18 to 65 years. The PBMCs were sourced from fresh peripheral blood (around 9.9 ml). Amplified TCR beta CDR3 regions came from RNA transcripts. A first-round RT-PCR of the TCR CDR3 used the HTBI primer set. TCRdb itself ran the multiplex PCR reads through MiXCR, one entry per CDR3 protein. The table records roughly 700,000 distinct CDR3 sequences, 14% of them present only once. Note on this clonotype: Its antigen is undetermined.

J is TRBJ2-3 and V is TRBV15; 9 bases align to TRBD2. The origin of this receptor is a woman aged 18-29 years with Graves' hyperthyroidism. Material: blood. DNA of the CDR3: TGTGCCACCGGGCGCGGGAGGGCCCAAGATACGCAGTATTTT. Translating gives CATGRGRAQDTQYF.